This TCR beta chain is from a study of T-cell memory formation after mild COVID-19. In TCRdb, the 5' RACE reads were re-called with MiXCR into one record per CDR3 protein. This table holds about 200,000 distinct CDR3 sequences, around 9.5% found once. There are 15 residues in the CDR3. Germline V lookup: CDR1 LGHNA, CDR2 YNFKEQ. The V end was cut by 3 bases, the J end by 2 bases, with 13 bases between. The receptor was isolated from a young man who had mild COVID-19 (a few samples of this study predate the infection). Cell type and time point are not known. V gene TRBV4-2 combines with J gene TRBJ1-1, with D perhaps matching TRBD1 (6 bases). The sequenced sample consisted of PBMCs or a T cell subset sorted from them (not recorded which). The CDR3 protein is CASSQPWDTNTEAFF. In nucleotides, the CDR3 is TGTGCCAGCAGCCAGCCCTGGGACACCAACACTGAAGCTTTCTTT.